This is a list of T cell receptor beta chains from one sample in a study of T-cell memory formation after mild COVID-19. TCRdb itself ran the 5' RACE reads through MiXCR, one entry per CDR3 protein. In the table there are over 130,000 distinct CDR3 sequences, 14% of which are singletons. Sequenced input: PBMCs or a T cell subset sorted from them (not recorded which). These receptors were taken from an adult woman who had mild COVID-19 (a few samples of this study predate the infection). Cell type and time point are not known. Each CDR3 is given with its conserved first and last residue. D genes are given only for firm matches. Clone size is stated in some rows and not others, as once, few, many or a class when expanded.

TRBV11-2	-	15	TRBJ2-5	-	CASSQGTITQETQYF	TGTGCCAGCAGCCAAGGGACAATCACCCAAGAGACCCAGTACTTC
TRBV7-8	few	14	TRBJ1-1	-	CASSRGAGNTEAFF	TGTGCCAGCAGCCGCGGGGCTGGGAACACTGAAGCTTTCTTT
TRBV7-3	-	16	TRBJ2-6	-	CASSLPRSSGANVLTF	TGTGCCAGCAGCTTACCGAGGAGCTCTGGGGCCAACGTCCTGACTTTC
TRBV27	-	17	TRBJ2-2	TRBD1	CASTLHRGQGANGELFF	TGTGCCAGCACCTTACATCGTGGCCAGGGGGCGAACGGGGAGCTGTTTTTT
TRBV12-5	few	11	TRBJ1-1	-	CASCLNTEAFF	TGTGCTAGTTGCTTGAACACTGAAGCTTTCTTT
TRBV27	many	14	TRBJ2-2	-	CASSLLGNTGELFF	TGTGCCAGCAGTTTATTGGGGAACACCGGGGAGCTGTTTTTT
TRBV7-2	-	14	TRBJ1-4	-	CASSPSTENEKLFF	TGTGCCAGCAGCCCCAGTACAGAGAATGAAAAACTGTTTTTT
TRBV15	-	12	TRBJ2-1	-	CATYTPGNEQFF	TGTGCCACCTATACCCCCGGCAATGAGCAGTTCTTC
TRBV21-1	-	16	TRBJ1-2	-	CASSKALLGGGHGYTF	TGTGCCAGCAGCAAAGCGCTGTTGGGGGGCGGACATGGCTACACCTTC
TRBV11-1	few	11	TRBJ2-7	-	CASSFSQKQYF	TGTGCCAGCAGCTTCAGTCAGAAGCAGTACTTC
TRBV5-1	-	15	TRBJ2-3	TRBD2	CASSSGAISTDTQYF	TGCGCCAGCAGCAGCGGGGCTATTAGCACAGATACGCAGTATTTT
TRBV11-2	few	13	TRBJ2-5	-	CASSLPGSETQYF	TGTGCCAGCAGCTTGCCCGGGTCAGAGACCCAGTACTTC
TRBV29-1	-	13	TRBJ2-7	TRBD2	CSVDSGGSYEQYF	TGCAGCGTTGATTCGGGGGGATCCTACGAGCAGTACTTC
TRBV7-9	few	16	TRBJ2-1	TRBD2	CASSQTSGSSYNEQFF	TGTGCCAGCAGCCAGACTAGCGGGAGCTCCTACAATGAGCAGTTCTTC
TRBV12-3/TRBV12-4	-	15	TRBJ2-7	-	CASSRSGDHSYEQYF	TGTGCCAGCAGTCGAAGTGGGGACCACTCCTACGAGCAGTACTTC
TRBV2	few	15	TRBJ2-1	-	CASSEGYASVQEKFF	TGTGCCAGCAGTGAAGGATACGCCTCCGTCCAGGAGAAGTTCTTC
TRBV2	many	15	TRBJ2-1	TRBD1	CASSQTGVSYNEQFF	TGTGCCAGCAGTCAAACAGGGGTCTCCTACAATGAGCAGTTCTTC
TRBV5-1	few	13	TRBJ2-1	TRBD2	CASSLAFVAGKFF	TGCGCCAGCAGCTTGGCCTTTGTAGCGGGAAAGTTCTTC
TRBV7-6	few	16	TRBJ2-3	-	CASSPRASKRSDTQYF	TGTGCCAGCAGCCCTAGGGCCTCGAAAAGGTCCGATACGCAGTATTTT
TRBV7-8	-	17	TRBJ2-3	-	CASSPSRGLRGTDTQYF	TGTGCCAGCAGCCCGTCACGGGGCCTAAGGGGCACAGATACGCAGTATTTT
TRBV5-1	few	16	TRBJ2-7	-	CASSLEISVGPYEQYF	TGCGCCAGCAGCTTGGAGATATCGGTGGGCCCCTACGAGCAGTACTTC
TRBV4-1	many	14	TRBJ1-2	TRBD1	CASSPVTGEYGYTF	TGCGCCAGCAGCCCGGTGACAGGGGAATATGGCTACACCTTC
TRBV5-1	-	16	TRBJ1-1	-	CASSLAYKDMNTEAFF	TGCGCCAGCAGCCTAGCCTACAAAGACATGAACACTGAAGCTTTCTTT
TRBV7-6	-	18	TRBJ2-3	-	CASSLAAGLGARTDTQYF	TGTGCCAGCAGCTTAGCGGCGGGTCTGGGGGCGCGCACAGATACGCAGTATTTT
TRBV9	few	15	TRBJ1-3	-	CASSVEGAGGNTIYF	TGTGCCAGCAGCGTAGAAGGGGCTGGTGGAAACACCATATATTTT
TRBV7-3	-	13	TRBJ2-1	TRBD2	CASSLQTSGEQFF	TGTGCCAGCAGCTTACAGACTAGCGGTGAGCAGTTCTTC
TRBV4-1	many	14	TRBJ1-1	-	CASSIGGGGTEAFF	TGCGCCAGCAGCATAGGAGGCGGGGGCACTGAAGCTTTCTTT
TRBV10-3	few	13	TRBJ2-7	-	CAINRESTYEQYF	TGTGCCATCAACAGGGAGTCAACTTACGAGCAGTACTTC
TRBV7-2	many	15	TRBJ2-3	-	CASSLDAGGTDTQYF	TGTGCCAGCAGCTTAGATGCAGGCGGCACAGATACGCAGTATTTT
TRBV5-6	few	16	TRBJ2-2	-	CASSSSLQRDTGELFF	TGTGCCAGCAGCTCTTCCCTTCAACGGGACACCGGGGAGCTGTTTTTT
TRBV25-1	few	13	TRBJ2-1	-	CASSASTQREQFF	TGTGCCAGCAGTGCCTCCACGCAGCGAGAGCAGTTCTTC
TRBV24-1	few	11	TRBJ2-7	-	CATAKGLEQYF	TGTGCCACCGCCAAAGGCCTCGAGCAGTACTTC
TRBV7-9	many	14	TRBJ2-7	-	CASSLSFPAYEQYF	TGTGCCAGCAGCTTAAGTTTTCCAGCCTACGAGCAGTACTTC
TRBV7-9	few	14	TRBJ1-2	-	CASSLVDKSYGYTF	TGTGCCAGCAGCTTAGTAGACAAGTCCTATGGCTACACCTTC
TRBV19	-	15	TRBJ1-5	-	CASSMGHLGNQPQHF	TGTGCCAGTAGTATGGGACACCTGGGGAATCAGCCCCAGCATTTT